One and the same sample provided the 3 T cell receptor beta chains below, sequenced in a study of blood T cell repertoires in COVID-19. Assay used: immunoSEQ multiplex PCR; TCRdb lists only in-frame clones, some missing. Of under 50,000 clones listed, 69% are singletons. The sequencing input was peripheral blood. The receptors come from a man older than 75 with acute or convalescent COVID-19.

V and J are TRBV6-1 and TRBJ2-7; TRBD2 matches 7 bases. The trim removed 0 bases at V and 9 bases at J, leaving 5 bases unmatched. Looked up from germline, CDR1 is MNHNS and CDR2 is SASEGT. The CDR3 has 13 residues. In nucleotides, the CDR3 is TGTGCCAGCAGTGAAGCAGCGGGATCGGGGCAGTACTTC. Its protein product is CASSEAAGSGQYF.

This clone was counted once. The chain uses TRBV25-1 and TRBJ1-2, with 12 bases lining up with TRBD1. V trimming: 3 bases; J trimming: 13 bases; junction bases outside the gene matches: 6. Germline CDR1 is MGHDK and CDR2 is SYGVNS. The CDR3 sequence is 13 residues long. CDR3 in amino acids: CASSEGTGGSCTF. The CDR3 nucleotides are TGTGCCAGCAGTGAGGGGACAGGGGGCTCCTGCACCTTC.

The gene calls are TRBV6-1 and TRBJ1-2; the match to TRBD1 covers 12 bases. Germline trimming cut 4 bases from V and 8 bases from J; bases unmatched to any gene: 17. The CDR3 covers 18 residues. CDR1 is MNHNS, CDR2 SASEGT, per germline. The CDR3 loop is CASSVTPGTGGPSWGYTF. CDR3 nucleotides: TGTGCCAGCAGTGTTACCCCCGGGACAGGGGGCCCTTCCTGGGGCTACACCTTC.